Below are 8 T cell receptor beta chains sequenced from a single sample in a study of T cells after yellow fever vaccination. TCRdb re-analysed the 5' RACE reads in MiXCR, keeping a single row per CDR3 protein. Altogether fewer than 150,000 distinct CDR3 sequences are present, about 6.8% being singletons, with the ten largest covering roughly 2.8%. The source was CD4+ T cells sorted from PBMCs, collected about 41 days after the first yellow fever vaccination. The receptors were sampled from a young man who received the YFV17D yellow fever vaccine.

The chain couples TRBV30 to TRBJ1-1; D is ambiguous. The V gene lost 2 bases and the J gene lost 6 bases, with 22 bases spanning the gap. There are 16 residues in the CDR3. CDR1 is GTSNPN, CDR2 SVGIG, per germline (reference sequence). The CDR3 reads CAWSNGAGRVVAEAFF. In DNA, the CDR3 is TGTGCCTGGAGTAATGGCGCGGGGAGGGTCGTGGCTGAAGCTTTCTTT.

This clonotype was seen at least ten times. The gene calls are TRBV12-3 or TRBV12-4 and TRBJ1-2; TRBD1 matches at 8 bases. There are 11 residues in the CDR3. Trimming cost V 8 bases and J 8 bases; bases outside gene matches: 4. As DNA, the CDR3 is TGTGCCAGCGGGACAGGAGGCGGCTACACCTTC. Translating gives CASGTGGGYTF.

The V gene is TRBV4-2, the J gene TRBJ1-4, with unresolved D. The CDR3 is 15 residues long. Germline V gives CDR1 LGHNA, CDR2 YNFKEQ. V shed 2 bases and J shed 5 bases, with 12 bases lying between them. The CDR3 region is CASSQHEGLNEKLFF. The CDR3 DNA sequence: TGTGCCAGCAGCCAACACGAAGGATTGAATGAAAAACTGTTTTTT.

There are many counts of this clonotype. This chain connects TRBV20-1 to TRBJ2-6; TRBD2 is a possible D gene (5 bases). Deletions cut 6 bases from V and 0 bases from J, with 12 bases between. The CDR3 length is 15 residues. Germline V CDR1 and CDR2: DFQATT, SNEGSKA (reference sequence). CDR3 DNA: TGCAGTGCGGAGAGACGGGGCTCTGGGGCCAACGTCCTGACTTTC. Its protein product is CSAERRGSGANVLTF.

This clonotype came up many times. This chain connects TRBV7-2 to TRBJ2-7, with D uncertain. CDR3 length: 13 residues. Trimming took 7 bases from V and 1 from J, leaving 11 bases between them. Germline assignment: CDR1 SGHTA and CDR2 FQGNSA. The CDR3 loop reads CASTPGSSYEQYF. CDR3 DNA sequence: TGTGCCAGCACCCCCGGTTCTTCCTACGAGCAGTACTTC.

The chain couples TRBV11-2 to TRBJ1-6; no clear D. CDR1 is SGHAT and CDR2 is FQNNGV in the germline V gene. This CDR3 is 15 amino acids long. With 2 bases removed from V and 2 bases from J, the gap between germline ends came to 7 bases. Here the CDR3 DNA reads TGTGCCAGCAGCTTACGGAGCACCTATAATTCACCCCTCCACTTT. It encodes CASSLRSTYNSPLHF.

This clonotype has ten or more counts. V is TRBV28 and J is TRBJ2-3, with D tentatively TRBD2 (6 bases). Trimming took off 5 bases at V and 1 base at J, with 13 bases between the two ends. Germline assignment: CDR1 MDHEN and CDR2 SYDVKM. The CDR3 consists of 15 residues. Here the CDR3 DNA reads TGTGCCAGCAGTCGCCCTTCGGGAGGCACAGATACGCAGTATTTT. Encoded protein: CASSRPSGGTDTQYF. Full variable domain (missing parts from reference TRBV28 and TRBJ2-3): DVKVTQSSRYLVKRTGEKVFLECVQDMDHENMFWYRQDPGLGLRLIYFSYDVKMKEKGDIPEGYSVSREKKERFSLILESASTNQTSMYLCASSRPSGGTDTQYFGPGTRLTVL.

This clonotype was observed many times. In nucleotides, the CDR3 is TGCGCCAGCAGCCAAGGGAACGGGGCAGAGACCCAGTACTTC. Amino acid sequence: CASSQGNGAETQYF. This chain links TRBV4-1 with TRBJ2-5; D may match TRBD1 or TRBD2 (5 bases each). Germline CDR1 reads MGHRA; CDR2 reads YSYEKL. This CDR3 contains 14 residues. V was clipped by 1 base and J by 4 bases, with 10 bases between them.